The 8 T cell receptor beta chains given below trace back to one sample, sequenced in a study of blood T cell repertoires in COVID-19 (dated by TCRdb to 2020 to 2022). The library came from the immunoSEQ multiplex PCR assay. TCRdb re-hosts the immuneACCESS table, in-frame sequences only. Its copies lack some clones; in the studies checked, an unresolved V gene accounts for under half of them, and the cause for the rest is not known. This sample has about 230,000 clones in its table, and approximately 88% of those were observed once. The top ten hold around 26% of the sample. The sequenced sample consisted of peripheral blood. All receptors come from a man aged 40-55 years with acute or convalescent COVID-19.

The CDR3 DNA is TGTGCCAGCAGTCGTGGGACATTTGAGATGGGCACCTTC. Translation gives CASSRGTFEMGTF. The V and J genes are TRBV6-5 and TRBJ1-2; tentative D call: TRBD1 (6 bases). Germline lookup yields CDR1 MNHEY and CDR2 SVGAGI. The length of the CDR3 is 13 residues. The V end lost 5 bases, the J end lost 13 bases, and 20 bases lay between the germline ends.

V gene TRBV30 combines with J gene TRBJ1-5; 9 nucleotides align to TRBD1. With 8 bases clipped from V and 5 bases from J, the junction kept 7 bases outside the gene matches. This CDR3 has 13 amino acids. Germline CDR1 GTSNPN, CDR2 SVGIG (reference sequence). The CDR3 sequence: CAQSRDRDQPQHF. DNA for the CDR3: TGTGCCCAGTCCCGGGACAGGGATCAGCCCCAGCATTTT.

The chain has TRBV19 and TRBJ1-2; tentative D call: TRBD1 (6 bases). CDR1 is LNHDA, CDR2 SQIVND, per germline (reference sequence). The CDR3 extends over 15 amino acids. Trimming stripped 3 bases from V and 3 bases from J, with 14 bases between. In nucleotides, the CDR3 is TGTGCCAGTAGTATGAGGACAGAACTCTACTATGGCTACACCTTC. It translates to CASSMRTELYYGYTF.

The chain couples TRBV27 to TRBJ1-4; 7 nucleotides align to TRBD1. This CDR3 contains 14 residues. Trimming at V came to 3 bases and at J to 5 bases, leaving 3 bases not matched to a gene. Per germline, CDR1 MNHEY and CDR2 SMNVEV (reference sequence). Here the CDR3 DNA reads TGTGCCAGCAGTTTTTCAGGGGGAAATGAAAAACTGTTTTTT. Amino acids: CASSFSGGNEKLFF.

The chain has TRBV11-2 and TRBJ2-7; perhaps TRBD1 as D (6 bases). V lost 1 base to trimming and J lost 2 bases, with 9 bases between them. The CDR3 is 14 amino acids. The germline V gene has CDR1 SGHAT and CDR2 FQNNGV. CDR3 DNA: TGTGCCAGCAGCTTAGGGACAGTCGCCTACGAGCAGTACTTC. This codes for CASSLGTVAYEQYF.

The chain links TRBV4-1 to TRBJ2-5; 7 nucleotides agree with TRBD2. The V gene's germline CDR1 is MGHRA and CDR2 YSYEKL. This CDR3 comprises 16 residues. The ends lost 1 base at V and 4 bases at J; junction bases unmatched: 9. The CDR3 spells CASSQVGGLGGETQYF. The DNA for the CDR3 is TGCGCCAGCAGCCAAGTAGGCGGACTAGGAGGAGAGACCCAGTACTTC.

This clone has just one count. This chain connects TRBV5-8 to TRBJ2-1; maybe TRBD2 (6 bases). The V end was cut by 4 bases, the J end by 8 bases, with 22 bases between. Germline V gene lookup returns CDR1 SGHTS and CDR2 YDEGEE. CDR3 size: 16 residues. CDR3 residues: CASSLLFPRAGYEQFF. CDR3 in DNA: TGTGCCAGCAGCCTACTCTTTCCCAGAGCGGGCTATGAGCAGTTCTTC.

The chain links TRBV7-7 to TRBJ1-2; no clear D. V lost 1 base to trimming and J lost 7 bases, with 16 bases between them. CDR1 is SSHAT and CDR2 is FNYEAQ in the germline V gene (reference sequence). The CDR3 length is 15 residues. The CDR3 loop reads CASSLEAEGQFGYTF. CDR3 in DNA: TGTGCCAGCAGCTTAGAGGCGGAAGGTCAGTTTGGCTACACCTTC.